Listed here is a single T cell receptor beta chain. Patients underwent thyroid surgery, and none had received any treatment before it. The data belong to a study of metastatic and nonmetastatic thyroid tumors. Background on the study: Where malignant and benign thyroid patients were concerned, repertoires were compared across blood and tumor or nodule tissue.

Original handling: A distant-metastasis classifier for papillary thyroid cancer was built using CDR3 differences across clinicopathological groups. TCRdb re-called clones via MiXCR from the PCR reads. TCRdb's processing, not the authors', yielded these V and J calls. Of about 13,000 clones listed, approximately 30% were seen once; the top ten hold less than 15%. V lost 3 bases to trimming and J lost 5 bases, with 10 bases between them. Germline V CDR1 and CDR2: SGHVS, FQNEAQ. CDR3 length: 13 residues. Sample: tumor tissue. The sequence came from a female donor with papillary thyroid cancer or a benign thyroid nodule (not recorded which). Some clones in this sample may be carry-over from other donors' samples. The chain joins TRBV7-8 to TRBJ1-1, with D tentatively TRBD1 (5 bases). The CDR3 DNA reads TGTGCCAGCAGCTTTCAGGGAGGAACTGAAGCTTTCTTT. Protein product: CASSFQGGTEAFF. The whole variable domain, remainder taken from reference TRBV7-8 and TRBJ1-1, is GAGVSQSPRYKVAKRGQDVALRCDPISGHVSLFWYQQALGQGPEFLTYFQNEAQLDKSGLPSDRFFAERPEGSVSTLKIQRTQQEDSAVYLCASSFQGGTEAFFGQGTRLTVV.